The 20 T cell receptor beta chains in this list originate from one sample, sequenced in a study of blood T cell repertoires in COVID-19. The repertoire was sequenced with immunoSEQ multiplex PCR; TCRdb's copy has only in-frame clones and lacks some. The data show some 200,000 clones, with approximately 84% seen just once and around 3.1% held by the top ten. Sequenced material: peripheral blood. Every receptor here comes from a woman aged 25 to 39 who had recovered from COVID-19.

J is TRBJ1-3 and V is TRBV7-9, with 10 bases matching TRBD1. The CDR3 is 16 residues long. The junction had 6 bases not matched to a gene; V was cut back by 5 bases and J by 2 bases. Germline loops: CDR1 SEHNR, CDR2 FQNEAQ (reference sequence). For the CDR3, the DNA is TGTGCCAGCAGCCGGACAGGGGGGTTTACTGGAAACACCATATATTTT. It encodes CASSRTGGFTGNTIYF.

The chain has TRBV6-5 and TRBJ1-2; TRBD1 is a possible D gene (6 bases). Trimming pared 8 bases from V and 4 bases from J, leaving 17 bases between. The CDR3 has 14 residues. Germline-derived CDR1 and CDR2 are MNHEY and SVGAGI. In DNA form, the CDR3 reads TGTGCCAGCGGGGCGGGGGCCGACGGCTATGGCTACACCTTC. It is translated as CASGAGADGYGYTF.

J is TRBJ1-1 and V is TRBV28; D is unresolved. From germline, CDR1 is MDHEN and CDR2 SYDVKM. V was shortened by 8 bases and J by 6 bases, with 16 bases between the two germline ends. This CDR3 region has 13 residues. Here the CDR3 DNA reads TGTGCCAGCGCGACTCCAACCCCCTCTGAAGCTTTCTTT. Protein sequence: CASATPTPSEAFF.

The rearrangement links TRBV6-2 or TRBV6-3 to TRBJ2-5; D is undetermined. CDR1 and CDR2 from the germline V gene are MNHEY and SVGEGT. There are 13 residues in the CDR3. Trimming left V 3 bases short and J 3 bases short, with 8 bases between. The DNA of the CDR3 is TGTGCCAGCAGTTATGCGGCGGAAGAGACCCAGTACTTC. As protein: CASSYAAEETQYF.

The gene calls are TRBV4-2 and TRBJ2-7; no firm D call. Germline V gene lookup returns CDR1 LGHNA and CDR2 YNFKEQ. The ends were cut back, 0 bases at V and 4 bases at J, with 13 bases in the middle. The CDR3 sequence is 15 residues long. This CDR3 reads CASSQDFAESYEQYF. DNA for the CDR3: TGTGCCAGCAGCCAAGATTTCGCGGAATCATACGAGCAGTACTTC.

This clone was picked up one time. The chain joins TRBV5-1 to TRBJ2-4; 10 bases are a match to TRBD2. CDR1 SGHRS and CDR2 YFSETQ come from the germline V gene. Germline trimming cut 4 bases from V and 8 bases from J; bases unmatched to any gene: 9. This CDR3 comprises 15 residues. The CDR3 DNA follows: TGCGCCAGCAGCCCCGTAGCGGGAGGAGGGGACATTCAGTACTTC. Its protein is CASSPVAGGGDIQYF. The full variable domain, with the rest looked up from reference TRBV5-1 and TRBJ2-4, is KAGVTQTPRYLIKTRGQQVTLSCSPISGHRSVSWYQQTPGQGLQFLFEYFSETQRNKGNFPGRFSGRQFSNSRSEMNVSTLELGDSALYLCASSPVAGGGDIQYFGAGTRLSVL.

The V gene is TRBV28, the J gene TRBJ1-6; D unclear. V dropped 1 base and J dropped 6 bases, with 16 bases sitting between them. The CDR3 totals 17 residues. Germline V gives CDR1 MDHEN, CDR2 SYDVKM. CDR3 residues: CASSLYVTTTGNSPLHF. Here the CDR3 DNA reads TGTGCCAGCAGTTTATACGTGACCACCACGGGTAATTCACCCCTCCACTTT.

CDR3 DNA: TGTGCCAGCATATTAGGGGTGGAGACCCAGTACTTC. Translation gives CASILGVETQYF. The chain employs TRBV6-5 and TRBJ2-5, with D maybe TRBD1 (5 bases). The V end lost 7 bases, the J end lost 5 bases, and 11 bases lay between the germline ends. CDR1 MNHEY and CDR2 SVGAGI come from the germline V gene. The CDR3 runs to 12 residues.

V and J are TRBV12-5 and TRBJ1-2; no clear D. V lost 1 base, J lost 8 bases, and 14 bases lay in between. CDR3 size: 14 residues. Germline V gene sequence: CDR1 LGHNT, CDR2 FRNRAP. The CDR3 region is CASGLGSPRNGYTF. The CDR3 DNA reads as TGTGCTAGTGGTTTGGGGTCCCCCAGGAACGGCTACACCTTC.

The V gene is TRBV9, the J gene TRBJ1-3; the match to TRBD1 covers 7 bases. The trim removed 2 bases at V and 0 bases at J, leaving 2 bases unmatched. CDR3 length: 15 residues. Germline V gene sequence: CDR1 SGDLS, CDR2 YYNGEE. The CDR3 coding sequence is TGTGCCAGCAGCGTCAGGGGGAACTCTGGAAACACCATATATTTT. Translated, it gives CASSVRGNSGNTIYF. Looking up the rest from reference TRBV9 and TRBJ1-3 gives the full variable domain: DSGVTQTPKHLITATGQRVTLRCSPRSGDLSVYWYQQSLDQGLQFLIQYYNGEERAKGNILERFSAQQFPDLHSELNLSSLELGDSALYFCASSVRGNSGNTIYFGEGSWLTVV.

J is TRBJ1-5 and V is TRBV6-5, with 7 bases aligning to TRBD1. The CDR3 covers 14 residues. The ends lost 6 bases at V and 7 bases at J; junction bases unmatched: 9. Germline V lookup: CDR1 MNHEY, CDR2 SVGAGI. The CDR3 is CASSPLTGTQPQHF. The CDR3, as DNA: TGTGCCAGCAGCCCCCTGACAGGGACCCAGCCCCAGCATTTT.

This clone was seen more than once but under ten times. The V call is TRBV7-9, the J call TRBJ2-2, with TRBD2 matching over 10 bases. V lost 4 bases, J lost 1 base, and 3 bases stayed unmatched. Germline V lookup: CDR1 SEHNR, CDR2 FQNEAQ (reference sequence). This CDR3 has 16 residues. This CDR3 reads CASSSRTSGNTGELFF. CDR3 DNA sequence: TGTGCCAGCAGCTCCAGGACTAGCGGGAACACCGGGGAGCTGTTTTTT.

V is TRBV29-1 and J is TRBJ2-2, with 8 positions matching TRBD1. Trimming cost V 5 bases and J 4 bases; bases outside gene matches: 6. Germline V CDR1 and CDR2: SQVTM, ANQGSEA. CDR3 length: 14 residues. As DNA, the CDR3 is TGCAGCGTTACAGGGGGTGTAGGCACCGGGGAGCTGTTTTTT. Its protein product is CSVTGGVGTGELFF.

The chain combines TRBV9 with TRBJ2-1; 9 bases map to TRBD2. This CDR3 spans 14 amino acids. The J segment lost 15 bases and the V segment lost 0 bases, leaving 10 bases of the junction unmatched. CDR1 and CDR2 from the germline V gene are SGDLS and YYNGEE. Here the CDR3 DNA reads TGTGCCAGCAGCGTAGAGCTTAGCGGGAGTCGTACGTTCTTC. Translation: CASSVELSGSRTFF.

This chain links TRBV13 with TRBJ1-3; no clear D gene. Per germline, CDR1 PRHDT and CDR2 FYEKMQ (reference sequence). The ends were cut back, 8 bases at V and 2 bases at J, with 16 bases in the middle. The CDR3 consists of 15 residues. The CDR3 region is CASHEAPLAGNTIYF. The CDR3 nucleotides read TGTGCCAGCCACGAGGCACCCCTGGCTGGAAACACCATATATTTT.

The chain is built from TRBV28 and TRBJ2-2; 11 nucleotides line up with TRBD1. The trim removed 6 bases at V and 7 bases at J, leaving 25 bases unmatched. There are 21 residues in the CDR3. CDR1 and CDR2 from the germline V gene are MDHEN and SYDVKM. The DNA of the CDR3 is TGTGCCAGCAGCCATGCCGGACAGGGGGCTTTCAGTAGGGAATCTTTCGGGGAGCTGTTTTTT. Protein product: CASSHAGQGAFSRESFGELFF. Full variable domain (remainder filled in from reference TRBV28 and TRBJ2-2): DVKVTQSSRYLVKRTGEKVFLECVQDMDHENMFWYRQDPGLGLRLIYFSYDVKMKEKGDIPEGYSVSREKKERFSLILESASTNQTSMYLCASSHAGQGAFSRESFGELFFGEGSRLTVL.

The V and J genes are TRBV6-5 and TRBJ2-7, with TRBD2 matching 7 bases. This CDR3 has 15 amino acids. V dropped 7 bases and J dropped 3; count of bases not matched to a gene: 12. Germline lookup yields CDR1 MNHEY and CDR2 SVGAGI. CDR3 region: CASTAPLWGGYEQYF. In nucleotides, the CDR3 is TGTGCCAGCACAGCGCCTCTTTGGGGGGGCTACGAGCAGTACTTC.

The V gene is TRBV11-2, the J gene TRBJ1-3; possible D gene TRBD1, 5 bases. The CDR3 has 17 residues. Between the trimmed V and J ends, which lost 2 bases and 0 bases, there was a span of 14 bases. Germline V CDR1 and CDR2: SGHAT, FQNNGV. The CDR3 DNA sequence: TGTGCCAGCAGCTTACAGGGCGACCCCGGCTCTGGAAACACCATATATTTT. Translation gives CASSLQGDPGSGNTIYF.

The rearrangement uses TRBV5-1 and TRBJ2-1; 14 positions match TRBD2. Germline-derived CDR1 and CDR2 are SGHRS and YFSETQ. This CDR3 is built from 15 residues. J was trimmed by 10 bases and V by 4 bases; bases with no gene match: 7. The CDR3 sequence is CASSRGTSGRGEQFF. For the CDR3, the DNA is TGCGCCAGCAGCCGTGGGACTAGCGGGAGAGGAGAGCAGTTCTTC.

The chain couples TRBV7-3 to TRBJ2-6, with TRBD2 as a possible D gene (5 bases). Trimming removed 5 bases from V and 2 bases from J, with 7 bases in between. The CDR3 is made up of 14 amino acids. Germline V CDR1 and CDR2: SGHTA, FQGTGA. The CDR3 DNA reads TGTGCCAGCAGCGGACTTACTGGGGCCAACGTCCTGACTTTC. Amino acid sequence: CASSGLTGANVLTF.